The 20 T cell receptor beta chains reported below all come from one sample, sequenced in a study of blood T cell repertoires in COVID-19. The table came from immunoSEQ multiplex PCR; TCRdb's copy has only in-frame clones and leaves some out. The sample records 130,000 or so clones, approximately 80% being singletons. Specimen: peripheral blood. The receptors come from a human donor in a cohort sampled during active COVID-19.

The V call is TRBV5-8, the J call TRBJ2-7, with 7 bases lining up with TRBD1. The CDR3 totals 15 residues. In germline, CDR1 is SGHTS, CDR2 YDEGEE. V trimming: 4 bases; J trimming: 5 bases; junction bases outside the gene matches: 12. CDR3 nucleotides: TGTGCCAGCAGCCACAGGACAGGACCCTTTGACGAGCAGTACTTC. Translation gives CASSHRTGPFDEQYF.

This clone was counted a few times. The V call is TRBV6-2 or TRBV6-3, the J call TRBJ2-7; 13 nucleotides align to TRBD2. V trimming: 2 bases; J trimming: 0 bases; junction bases outside the gene matches: 10. The CDR3 is made up of 19 amino acids. Germline loops: CDR1 MNHEY, CDR2 SVGEGT. This CDR3 is CASSYRTSGSMGRSYEQYF. In DNA form, the CDR3 reads TGTGCCAGCAGTTACCGGACTAGCGGGAGTATGGGCCGCTCCTACGAGCAGTACTTC.

The rearrangement joins TRBV9 to TRBJ2-1; the match to TRBD2 covers 8 bases. V gave up 4 bases and J gave up 4 bases; unmatched junction bases: 10. CDR1 and CDR2 (germline): SGDLS, YYNGEE. There are 16 residues in the CDR3. This CDR3 reads CASSPNSGTIYNEQFF. The CDR3 bases are TGTGCCAGCAGCCCCAATAGCGGGACCATTTACAATGAGCAGTTCTTC. The full variable domain, in which reference TRBV9 and TRBJ2-1 provide the parts outside the CDR3, is DSGVTQTPKHLITATGQRVTLRCSPRSGDLSVYWYQQSLDQGLQFLIQYYNGEERAKGNILERFSAQQFPDLHSELNLSSLELGDSALYFCASSPNSGTIYNEQFFGPGTRLTVL.

This clone has only one observation. The gene calls are TRBV30 and TRBJ2-1, with D tentatively TRBD1 (5 bases). Trimming cost V 7 bases and J 0 bases, with 16 bases left between them. The CDR3 runs 15 residues. The germline V gene encodes CDR1 GTSNPN and CDR2 SVGIG (reference sequence). The CDR3 DNA reads TGTGCCTACAACCTGGGGCGTTTCTCCTACAATGAGCAGTTCTTC. It specifies CAYNLGRFSYNEQFF.

The chain has TRBV5-1 and TRBJ1-4; D call uncertain. Per germline, CDR1 SGHRS and CDR2 YFSETQ. The CDR3 has 14 residues. V was pared by 0 bases and J by 7 bases, with 10 bases between. The CDR3 spells CASSLVGLGEKLFF. In nucleotides, the CDR3 is TGCGCCAGCAGCTTGGTTGGGCTCGGTGAAAAACTGTTTTTT.

V is TRBV5-6 and J is TRBJ1-1; 10 bases map to TRBD1. The V and J ends lost 4 bases and 0 bases, in that order; junction bases with no gene match: 6. Looked up from germline, CDR1 is SGHDT and CDR2 is YYEEEE. The CDR3 is 16 residues long. This CDR3 reads CASSQGTGVLNTEAFF. The CDR3 DNA sequence: TGTGCCAGCAGCCAAGGGACAGGGGTCCTGAACACTGAAGCTTTCTTT.

The V gene is TRBV5-1, the J gene TRBJ2-7, with a possible D match to TRBD1 (6 bases). Germline-derived CDR1 and CDR2 are SGHRS and YFSETQ. The CDR3 consists of 18 residues. V was shortened by 7 bases and J by 0 bases, with 26 bases between the two germline ends. The CDR3 DNA follows: TGCGCCAGCTCCCGGTCGCGAAACAGGGACCTCCCCTCCTACGAGCAGTACTTC. It yields the protein CASSRSRNRDLPSYEQYF.

This chain links TRBV20-1 with TRBJ2-7, with TRBD1 identical over 7 bases. This CDR3 has 14 amino acids. Trimming cost V 6 bases and J 2 bases; bases outside gene matches: 10. Per germline, CDR1 DFQATT and CDR2 SNEGSKA (reference sequence). This chain's CDR3 is CSASTGQSTYEQYF. The DNA for the CDR3 is TGCAGTGCCAGTACGGGACAGTCAACCTACGAGCAGTACTTC.

The rearrangement joins TRBV12-3 or TRBV12-4 to TRBJ2-1; perhaps TRBD1 as D (6 bases). The CDR3 totals 13 residues. Trimming shortened V by 5 bases and J by 10 bases, and 15 bases separated the two germline ends. In DNA form, the CDR3 reads TGTGCCAGCAGTCCTCTCATACAGGGAGAGCAGTTCTTC. It yields the protein CASSPLIQGEQFF.

V gene TRBV12-3 or TRBV12-4 combines with J gene TRBJ2-7; tentative D call: TRBD1 (5 bases). There are 11 residues in the CDR3. Trimming stripped 3 bases from V and 6 bases from J, with 6 bases between. The CDR3 protein is CASSFRAEQYF. The CDR3 region has the DNA TGTGCCAGCAGTTTCAGGGCCGAGCAGTACTTC.

This chain joins TRBV19 and TRBJ2-7; 13 bases align to TRBD2. Germline loops: CDR1 LNHDA, CDR2 SQIVND (reference sequence). V lost 6 bases to trimming and J lost 3 bases; unmatched junction nucleotides: 8. The CDR3 spans 16 residues. For the CDR3, the DNA is TGTGCCAGTAGGCAGACCGGGACTAGCGGGATCTACGAGCAGTACTTC. As protein: CASRQTGTSGIYEQYF.

The chain joins TRBV28 to TRBJ1-1, with 12 bases fitting TRBD1. The V segment lost 6 bases and the J segment 7 bases; nucleotides outside the gene matches: 9. The germline V gene has CDR1 MDHEN and CDR2 SYDVKM. This CDR3 has 15 amino acids. The CDR3 spells CASREIGTGGVEAFF. The CDR3 coding sequence is TGTGCCAGCAGGGAAATCGGGACAGGGGGCGTTGAAGCTTTCTTT.

Comment on this clone: Relative to the germline gene, one junction end is altered; a read error may explain this. V usage is TRBV3-1 (or the pseudogene TRBV3-2) and J usage is TRBJ1-5; D unclear. Germline V gene data show CDR1 as LGHDT and CDR2 as YNNKEL (reference sequence). The CDR3 is made up of 16 amino acids. Here the CDR3 reads CASGQNPEGAGQPQHF. The CDR3 nucleotides are TGTGCCAGCGGCCAAAACCCAGAGGGCGCCGGTCAGCCCCAGCATTTT.

This chain connects TRBV18 to TRBJ2-7; 15 bases match TRBD2. Looked up from germline, CDR1 is KGHSH and CDR2 is LQKENI. V was pared by 3 bases and J by 0 bases, with 6 bases of the junction left unmatched. This CDR3 is 18 amino acids long. DNA for the CDR3: TGTGCCAGCTCACCGGGGACTAGCGGGAGGAGGAGCTCCTACGAGCAGTACTTC. Its translation is CASSPGTSGRRSSYEQYF.

The CDR3 coding sequence is TGTGCCAGCAGCCCGGACTCAGCCCGCACTGAAGCTTTCTTT. It translates to CASSPDSARTEAFF. The chain uses TRBV27 and TRBJ1-1, with unresolved D. The CDR3 runs 14 residues. Looked up from germline, CDR1 is MNHEY and CDR2 is SMNVEV (reference sequence). The V end lost 6 bases, the J end lost 4 bases, and 15 bases lay between the germline ends.

The gene calls are TRBV19 and TRBJ1-3; D unresolved. V gave up 5 bases and J gave up 0 bases, with 14 bases separating them. From germline, CDR1 is LNHDA and CDR2 SQIVND (reference sequence). The CDR3 extends over 16 amino acids. Here the CDR3 DNA reads TGTGCCAGTAGTTGGAGAGGCATTGTCTCTGGAAACACCATATATTTT. Amino acid sequence: CASSWRGIVSGNTIYF.

V is TRBV7-6 and J is TRBJ1-4; D is uncertain. The CDR3 consists of 14 residues. V was clipped by 6 bases and J by 4 bases, with 12 bases between them. CDR1 and CDR2 from the germline V gene are SGHVS and FNYEAQ. As DNA, the CDR3 is TGTGCCAGCAGTTCTCCGAGCCTTAATGAAAAACTGTTTTTT. Its translation is CASSSPSLNEKLFF.

V usage is TRBV24-1 and J usage is TRBJ2-1; a weak D match, TRBD1 (6 bases). Germline loops: CDR1 KGHDR, CDR2 SFDVKD. V dropped 5 bases and J dropped 10 bases, with 17 bases sitting between them. The CDR3 runs 14 residues. CDR3 nucleotide sequence: TGTGCCACCAGTGTATCTGGGACCCAGGGGGAGCAGTTCTTC. Translating gives CATSVSGTQGEQFF.

The V and J genes are TRBV5-1 and TRBJ2-3; D possibly corresponds to TRBD2 (7 bases). Germline loops: CDR1 SGHRS, CDR2 YFSETQ. The CDR3 sequence is 16 residues long. V lost 2 bases to trimming and J lost 0 bases, with 13 bases between them. CDR3 in DNA: TGCGCCAGCAGCTTTGACGGGGGGCCGAGCACAGATACGCAGTATTTT. Translated: CASSFDGGPSTDTQYF. The full variable domain, rest sourced from reference TRBV5-1 and TRBJ2-3, is KAGVTQTPRYLIKTRGQQVTLSCSPISGHRSVSWYQQTPGQGLQFLFEYFSETQRNKGNFPGRFSGRQFSNSRSEMNVSTLELGDSALYLCASSFDGGPSTDTQYFGPGTRLTVL.

V usage is TRBV18 and J usage is TRBJ2-7, with 9 bases identical to TRBD1. V trimming: 9 bases; J trimming: 5 bases; junction bases outside the gene matches: 11. The germline V gene has CDR1 KGHSH and CDR2 LQKENI. CDR3 length equals 14 residues. The CDR3 loop is CASSPDRGGHEQYF. CDR3 bases: TGTGCCAGTTCGCCGGACAGGGGTGGCCACGAGCAGTACTTC.